The entry below gives a single T cell receptor (beta chain) sequence along with its context. Its antigen is still unknown. This entry belongs to a study of T cell responses to AZD1222 COVID-19 vaccine. Points from the study as a whole: The span of vaccine-associated CD4 TCRs extended across spike, with dominance at 160-218 and 743-854. White British ancestry dominated among donors, who included more females, and clonal diversity was possibly underestimated. Only after the peak T cell response were repertoires sampled.

The CDR3 is 17 residues long. V was clipped by 6 bases and J by 0 bases, with 18 bases between them. The V gene's germline CDR1 is LNHDA and CDR2 SQIVND (reference sequence). TCRdb keeps only in-frame clones here, not all; method: immunoSEQ multiplex PCR. The sample shows 80,000 to 100,000 clones, around 90% of them seen only once. The V call is TRBV19, the J call TRBJ1-3; weak D call: TRBD1 (5 bases). The sample consisted of peripheral blood, taken on day 0 of MenACWY control vaccination. The TCR sequence derives from an adult in good health. CDR3 sequence (DNA): TGTGCCAGTAGAAGACTCCAAGACAGAGACTCTGGAAACACCATATATTTT. Translation: CASRRLQDRDSGNTIYF. Based on the CDR3 plus reference TRBV19 and TRBJ1-3, the full variable domain is DGGITQSPKYLFRKEGQNVTLSCEQNLNHDAMYWYRQDPGQGLRLIYYSQIVNDFQKGDIAEGYSVSREKKESFPLTVTSAQKNPTAFYLCASRRLQDRDSGNTIYFGEGSWLTVV.